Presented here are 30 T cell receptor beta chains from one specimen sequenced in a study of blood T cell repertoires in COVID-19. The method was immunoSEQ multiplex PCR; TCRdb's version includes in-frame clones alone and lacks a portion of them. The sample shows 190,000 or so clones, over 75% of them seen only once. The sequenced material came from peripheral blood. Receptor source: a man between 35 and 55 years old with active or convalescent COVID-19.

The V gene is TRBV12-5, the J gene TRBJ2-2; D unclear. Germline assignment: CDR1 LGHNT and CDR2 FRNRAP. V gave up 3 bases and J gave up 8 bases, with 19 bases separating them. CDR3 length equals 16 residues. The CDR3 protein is CASGFIGYGVTGELFF. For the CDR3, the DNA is TGTGCTAGTGGTTTCATTGGTTATGGAGTTACGGGGGAGCTGTTTTTT.

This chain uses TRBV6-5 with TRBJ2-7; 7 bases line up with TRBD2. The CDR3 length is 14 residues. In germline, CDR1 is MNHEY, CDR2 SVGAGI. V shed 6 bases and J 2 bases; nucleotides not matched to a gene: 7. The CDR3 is CASRAGLGPYEQYF. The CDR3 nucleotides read TGTGCCAGCAGAGCGGGACTGGGCCCCTACGAGCAGTACTTC.

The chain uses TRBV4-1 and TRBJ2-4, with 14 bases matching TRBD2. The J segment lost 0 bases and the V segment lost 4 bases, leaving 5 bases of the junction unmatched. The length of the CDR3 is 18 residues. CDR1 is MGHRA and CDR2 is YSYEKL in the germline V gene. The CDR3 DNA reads TGCGCCAGCAGCCTCGGACTAGCGGGGGGCCTAGCCAAAAACATTCAGTACTTC. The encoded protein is CASSLGLAGGLAKNIQYF.

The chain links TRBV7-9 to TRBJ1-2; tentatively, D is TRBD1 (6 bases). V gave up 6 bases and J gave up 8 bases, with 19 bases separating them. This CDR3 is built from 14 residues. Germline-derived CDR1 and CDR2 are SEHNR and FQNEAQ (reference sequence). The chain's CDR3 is CASRFLSGTQGYTF. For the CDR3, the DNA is TGTGCCAGCAGATTCCTGAGTGGGACACAGGGCTACACCTTC.

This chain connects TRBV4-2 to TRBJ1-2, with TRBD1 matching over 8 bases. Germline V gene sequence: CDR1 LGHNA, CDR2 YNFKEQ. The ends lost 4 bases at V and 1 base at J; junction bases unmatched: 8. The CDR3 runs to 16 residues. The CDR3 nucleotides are TGTGCCAGCAGCCCGCAGCCGACAGGGGATAACTATGGCTACACCTTC. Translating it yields CASSPQPTGDNYGYTF.

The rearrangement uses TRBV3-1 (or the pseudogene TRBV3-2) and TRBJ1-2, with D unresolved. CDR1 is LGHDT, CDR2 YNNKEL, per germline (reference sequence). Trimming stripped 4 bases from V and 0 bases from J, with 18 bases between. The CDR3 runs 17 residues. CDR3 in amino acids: CASSPGVAAVTNYGYTF. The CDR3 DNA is TGTGCCAGCAGCCCCGGGGTGGCAGCTGTTACTAACTATGGCTACACCTTC.

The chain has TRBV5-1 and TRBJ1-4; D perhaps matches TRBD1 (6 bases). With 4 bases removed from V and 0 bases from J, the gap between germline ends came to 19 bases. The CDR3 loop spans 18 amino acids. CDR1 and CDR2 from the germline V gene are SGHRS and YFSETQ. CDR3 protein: CASSPEGGNPATNEKLFF. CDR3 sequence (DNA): TGCGCCAGCAGCCCGGAGGGGGGGAACCCCGCAACTAATGAAAAACTGTTTTTT.

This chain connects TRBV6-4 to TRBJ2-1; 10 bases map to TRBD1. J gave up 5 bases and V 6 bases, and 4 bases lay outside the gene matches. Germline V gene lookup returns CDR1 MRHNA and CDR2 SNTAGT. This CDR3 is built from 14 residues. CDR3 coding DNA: TGTGCCAGCAGCACCGGGACAGGGGACAATGAGCAGTTCTTC. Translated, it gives CASSTGTGDNEQFF.

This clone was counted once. The DNA of the CDR3 is TGTGCCAGCAGTATCGGAGGGGTGGAAGAGACCCAGTACTTC. It specifies CASSIGGVEETQYF. The chain uses TRBV3-1 (or the pseudogene TRBV3-2) and TRBJ2-5, with a possible D match to TRBD2 (6 bases). This CDR3 has 14 residues. The germline V gene has CDR1 LGHDT and CDR2 YNNKEL (reference sequence). Deletions cut 6 bases from V and 3 bases from J, with 14 bases between.

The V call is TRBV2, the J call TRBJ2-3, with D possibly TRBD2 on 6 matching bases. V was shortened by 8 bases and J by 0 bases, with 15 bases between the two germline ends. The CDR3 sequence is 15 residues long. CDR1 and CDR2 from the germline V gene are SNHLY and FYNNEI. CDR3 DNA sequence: TGTGCCAGCGCACAACCGGGGGTCAGCACAGATACGCAGTATTTT. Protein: CASAQPGVSTDTQYF.

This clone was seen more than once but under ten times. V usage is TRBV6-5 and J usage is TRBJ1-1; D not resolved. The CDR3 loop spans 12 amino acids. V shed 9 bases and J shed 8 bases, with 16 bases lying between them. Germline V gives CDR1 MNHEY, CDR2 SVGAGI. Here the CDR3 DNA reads TGTGCCAGTTTGGAGGGTACTCCCGAAGCTTTCTTT. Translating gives CASLEGTPEAFF.

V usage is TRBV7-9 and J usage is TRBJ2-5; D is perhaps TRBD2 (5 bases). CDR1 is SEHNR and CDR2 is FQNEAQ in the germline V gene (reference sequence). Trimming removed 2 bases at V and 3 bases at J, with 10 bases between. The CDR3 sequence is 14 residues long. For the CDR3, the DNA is TGTGCCAGCAGCTTATGGGTGGAGGAAGAGACCCAGTACTTC. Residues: CASSLWVEEETQYF. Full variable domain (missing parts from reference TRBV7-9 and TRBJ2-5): DTGVSQNPRHKITKRGQNVTFRCDPISEHNRLYWYRQTLGQGPEFLTYFQNEAQLEKSRLLSDRFSAERPKGSFSTLEIQRTEQGDSAMYLCASSLWVEEETQYFGPGTRLLVL.

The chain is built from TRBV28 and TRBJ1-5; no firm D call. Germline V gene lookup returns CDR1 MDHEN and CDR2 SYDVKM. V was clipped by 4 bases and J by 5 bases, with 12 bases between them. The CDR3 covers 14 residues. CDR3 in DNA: TGTGCCAGCAGTTCCCCCCACGGGGATCAGCCCCAGCATTTT. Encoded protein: CASSSPHGDQPQHF.

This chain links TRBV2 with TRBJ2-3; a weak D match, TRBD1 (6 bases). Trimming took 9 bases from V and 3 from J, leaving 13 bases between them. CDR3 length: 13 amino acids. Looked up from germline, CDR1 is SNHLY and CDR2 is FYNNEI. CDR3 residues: CASTNDRTDTQYF. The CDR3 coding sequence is TGTGCCAGTACAAACGACAGGACAGATACGCAGTATTTT. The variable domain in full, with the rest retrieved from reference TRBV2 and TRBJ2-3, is EPEVTQTPSHQVTQMGQEVILRCVPISNHLYFYWYRQILGQKVEFLVSFYNNEISEKSEIFDDQFSVERPDGSNFTLKIRSTKLEDSAMYFCASTNDRTDTQYFGPGTRLTVL.

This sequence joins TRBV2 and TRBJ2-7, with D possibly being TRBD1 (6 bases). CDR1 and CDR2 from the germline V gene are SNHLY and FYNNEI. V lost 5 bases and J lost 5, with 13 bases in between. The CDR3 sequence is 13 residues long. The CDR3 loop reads CASSHREADEQYF. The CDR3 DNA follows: TGTGCCAGCAGTCACAGGGAAGCGGACGAGCAGTACTTC.

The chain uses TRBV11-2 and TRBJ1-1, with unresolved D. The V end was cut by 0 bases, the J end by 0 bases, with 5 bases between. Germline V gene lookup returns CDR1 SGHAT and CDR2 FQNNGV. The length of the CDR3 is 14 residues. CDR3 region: CASSLETMNTEAFF. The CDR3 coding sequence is TGTGCCAGCAGCTTAGAAACAATGAACACTGAAGCTTTCTTT.

The CDR3, as DNA: TGCAGCGTTGGAGGGTTGAACACTGAAGCTTTCTTT. Its protein is CSVGGLNTEAFF. V gene TRBV29-1 combines with J gene TRBJ1-1, with no clear D. In germline, CDR1 is SQVTM, CDR2 ANQGSEA. V was pared by 4 bases and J by 0 bases, with 6 bases between. This CDR3 is 12 amino acids long.

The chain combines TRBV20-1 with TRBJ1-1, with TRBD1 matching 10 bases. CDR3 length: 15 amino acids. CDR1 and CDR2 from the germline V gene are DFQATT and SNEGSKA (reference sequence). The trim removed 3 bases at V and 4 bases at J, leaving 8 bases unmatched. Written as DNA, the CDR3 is TGCAGTGCTAGTCCCGGGACAGGGGAAGCCACTGAAGCTTTCTTT. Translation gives CSASPGTGEATEAFF.

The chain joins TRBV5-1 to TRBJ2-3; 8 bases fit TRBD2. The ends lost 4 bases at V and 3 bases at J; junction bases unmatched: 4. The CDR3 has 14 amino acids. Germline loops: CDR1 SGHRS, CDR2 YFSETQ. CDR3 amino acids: CASSGRGGTDTQYF. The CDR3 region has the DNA TGCGCCAGCAGCGGCCGCGGGGGGACAGATACGCAGTATTTT.

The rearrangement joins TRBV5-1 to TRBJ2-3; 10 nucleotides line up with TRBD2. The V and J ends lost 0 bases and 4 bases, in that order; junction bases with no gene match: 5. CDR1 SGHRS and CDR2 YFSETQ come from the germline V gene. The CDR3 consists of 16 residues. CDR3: CASSLGIAGGSDTQYF. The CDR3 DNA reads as TGCGCCAGCAGCTTGGGGATAGCGGGGGGCTCAGATACGCAGTATTTT.

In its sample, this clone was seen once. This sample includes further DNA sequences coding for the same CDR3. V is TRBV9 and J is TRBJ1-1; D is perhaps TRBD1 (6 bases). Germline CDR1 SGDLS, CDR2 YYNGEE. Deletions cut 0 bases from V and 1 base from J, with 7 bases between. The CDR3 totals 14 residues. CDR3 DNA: TGTGCCAGCAGCGTAGAGGGGGAGAACACTGAAGCTTTCTTT. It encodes CASSVEGENTEAFF.

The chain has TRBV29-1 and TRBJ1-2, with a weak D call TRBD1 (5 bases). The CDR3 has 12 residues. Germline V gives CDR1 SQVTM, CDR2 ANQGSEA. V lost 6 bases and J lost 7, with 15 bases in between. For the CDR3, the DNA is TGCAGCGTGGGGCCGGGGAGGTCTGGCTACACCTTC. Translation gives CSVGPGRSGYTF.

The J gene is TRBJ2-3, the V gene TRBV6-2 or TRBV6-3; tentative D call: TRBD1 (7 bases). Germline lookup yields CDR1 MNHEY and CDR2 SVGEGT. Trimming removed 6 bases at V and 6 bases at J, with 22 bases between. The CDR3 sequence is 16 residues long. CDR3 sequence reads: CASSPARGVLGDTQYF. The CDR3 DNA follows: TGTGCCAGCAGCCCCGCCAGGGGGGTCTTGGGTGATACGCAGTATTTT.

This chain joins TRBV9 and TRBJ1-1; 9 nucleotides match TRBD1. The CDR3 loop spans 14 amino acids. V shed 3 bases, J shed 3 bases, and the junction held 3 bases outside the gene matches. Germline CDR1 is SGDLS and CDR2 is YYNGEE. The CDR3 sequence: CASSGTGEYTEAFF. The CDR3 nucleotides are TGTGCCAGCAGCGGGACAGGGGAGTACACTGAAGCTTTCTTT.

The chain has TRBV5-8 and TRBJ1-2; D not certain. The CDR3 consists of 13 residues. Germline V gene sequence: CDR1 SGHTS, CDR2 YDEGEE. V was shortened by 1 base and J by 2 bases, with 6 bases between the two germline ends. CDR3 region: CASSLSQNYGYTF. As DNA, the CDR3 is TGTGCCAGCAGCTTGTCACAAAACTATGGCTACACCTTC.

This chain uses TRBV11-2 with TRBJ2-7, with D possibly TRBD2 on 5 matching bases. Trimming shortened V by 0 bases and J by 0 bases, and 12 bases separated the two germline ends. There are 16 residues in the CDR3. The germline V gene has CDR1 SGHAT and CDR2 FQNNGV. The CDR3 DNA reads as TGTGCCAGCAGCTTAGATTGGACGGGGAGCTCCTACGAGCAGTACTTC. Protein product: CASSLDWTGSSYEQYF.

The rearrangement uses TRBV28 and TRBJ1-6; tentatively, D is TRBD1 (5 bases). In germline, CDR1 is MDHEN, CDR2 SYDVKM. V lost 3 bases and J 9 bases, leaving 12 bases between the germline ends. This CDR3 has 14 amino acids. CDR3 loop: CASSFRGDSSPLHF. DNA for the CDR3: TGTGCCAGCAGTTTCCGGGGGGACTCTTCACCCCTCCACTTT.

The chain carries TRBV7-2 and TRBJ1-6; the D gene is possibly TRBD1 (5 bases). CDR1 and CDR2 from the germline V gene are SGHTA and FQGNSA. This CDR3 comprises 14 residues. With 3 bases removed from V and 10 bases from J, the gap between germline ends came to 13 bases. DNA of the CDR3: TGTGCCAGCAGCTTGGGGGGAATTGCCTCACCCCTCCACTTT. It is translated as CASSLGGIASPLHF.

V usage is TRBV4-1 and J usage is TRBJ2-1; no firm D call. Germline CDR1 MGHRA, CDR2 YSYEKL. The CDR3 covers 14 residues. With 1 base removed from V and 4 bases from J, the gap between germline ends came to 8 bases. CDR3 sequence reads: CASSQGLRYNEQFF. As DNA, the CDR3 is TGCGCCAGCAGCCAAGGTCTCAGATACAATGAGCAGTTCTTC.

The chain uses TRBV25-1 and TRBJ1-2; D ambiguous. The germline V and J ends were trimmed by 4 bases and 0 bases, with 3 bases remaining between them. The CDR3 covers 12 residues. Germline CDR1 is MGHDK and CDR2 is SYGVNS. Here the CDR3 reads CASSVSNYGYTF. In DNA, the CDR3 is TGTGCCAGCAGTGTCTCTAACTATGGCTACACCTTC.